The source of this T cell receptor beta chain is a study of response to subunit inactivated influenza vaccine. Study results and limitations: Authors suggested that a seasonal influenza vaccination recruits few new T cells each time.

V lost 0 bases and J 3 bases, leaving 9 bases between the germline ends. Germline V gene sequence: CDR1 LGHNA, CDR2 YSLEER. The CDR3 has 14 amino acids. TCRdb redid the calling of the RT-PCR reads with MiXCR, one entry per CDR3 protein. Here the sample spans 600,000 to 700,000 distinct CDR3 sequences, 14% being singletons. To note about this clonotype: Its antigen remains unidentified.

Specimen: PBMCs from blood, collected around 14 days before vaccination. The TCR was taken from a man between 45 and 60 years old who received an inactivated influenza vaccine. The V and J genes are TRBV4-3 and TRBJ2-7; D is ambiguous. CDR3 amino acids: CASSQDKNSYEQYF. The CDR3 DNA sequence: TGCGCCAGCAGCCAAGATAAAAACAGCTACGAGCAGTACTTC.